This entry is about one T cell receptor (beta chain). What it binds is unknown. The V gene's germline CDR1 is SGDLS and CDR2 YYNGEE. V lost 3 bases to trimming and J lost 4 bases; unmatched junction nucleotides: 4. CDR3 length: 15 amino acids. It was with 60 Vbeta and 13 Jbeta primers that the PCR ran. Produced via immunoSEQ multiplex PCR; TCRdb's table is partial and in-frame only. The sample carries 100,000 to 150,000 clones, around 79% recorded once. This entry belongs to a study of cytomegalovirus exposure and HLA in healthy donors. Study results and caveats: HLA alleles showed associations with 16,951 TCR beta sequences in a later analysis, at a 0.05 false discovery rate. High sensitivity and specificity were reportedly achieved when the classifier diagnosed cytomegalovirus status.

Healthy bone marrow donors made up the donor group. Nominal health characterized the donors when sampled, though unrecorded immune exposures were likely. The chain combines TRBV9 with TRBJ2-3, with 11 bases lining up with TRBD2. Sequencing was done on a sample of PBMCs. The receptor comes from a woman in her forties in good health and CMV-seronegative. CDR3 nucleotides: TGTGCCAGCAGCGGCCTAGCGGGAGGTGCAGATACGCAGTATTTT. Amino acid sequence: CASSGLAGGADTQYF.